Shown below are 12 T cell receptor beta chains from a single sample sequenced in a study of PD-1 blockade in classical Hodgkin lymphoma. Each patient relapsed following autologous stem cell transplantation, and prior brentuximab vedotin exposure differed. Using immunoSEQ multiplex PCR, the repertoire was profiled, and TCRdb retains in-frame clones only, with some absent. Of around 150,000 clones listed, around 73% are singletons. The specimen was peripheral blood mononuclear cells (PBMCs), collected before the second cycle of nivolumab. The receptors come from a human donor with classical Hodgkin lymphoma.

The chain carries TRBV7-6 and TRBJ1-1; D gene unclear. This CDR3 has 14 amino acids. Germline lookup yields CDR1 SGHVS and CDR2 FNYEAQ. Trimming left V 1 base short and J 0 bases short, with 6 bases between. CDR3 loop: CASSLGLLNTEAFF. CDR3 in DNA: TGTGCCAGCAGCTTAGGCCTCTTGAACACTGAAGCTTTCTTT.

The chain recombines TRBV12-2 with TRBJ2-3. TRBV12-2 corresponds to a pseudogene. CDR3 size: 16 residues. The DNA for the CDR3 is TGTGCAAGTCGCTTTGTGGGGACCGAAGACACAGATACGCAGTATTTT. This gives the protein CASRFVGTEDTDTQYF.

V is TRBV7-7 and J is TRBJ1-2, with TRBD1 identical over 7 bases. The length of the CDR3 is 21 residues. Per the germline V gene, CDR1 is SSHAT and CDR2 is FNYEAQ (reference sequence). With V trimmed by 2 bases and J by 8 bases, 29 bases remained unmatched. The CDR3 region has the DNA TGTGCCAGCAGCTTAACCCCCCCGGACAGGATCGGTCAGGAAGGGATAGTAGGCTACACCTTC. It encodes CASSLTPPDRIGQEGIVGYTF. Based on the CDR3 plus reference TRBV7-7 and TRBJ1-2, the full variable domain is GAGVSQSPRYKVTKRGQDVTLRCDPISSHATLYWYQQALGQGPEFLTYFNYEAQPDKSGLPSDRFSAERPEGSISTLTIQRTEQRDSAMYRCASSLTPPDRIGQEGIVGYTFGSGTRLTVV.

The J gene is TRBJ2-7, the V gene TRBV21-1; the tabulated D call, TRBD1, remains unverified against the DNA. TRBV21-1 is a recognized pseudogene. This CDR3 is 14 amino acids long. CDR3 region: CASSIYRASYEQYF. The CDR3 coding sequence is TGTGCCAGCAGCATCTACAGGGCGTCCTACGAGCAGTACTTC.

The gene calls are TRBV9 and TRBJ2-3, with TRBD1 as a possible D gene (6 bases). Trimming removed 3 bases from V and 4 bases from J, with 9 bases in between. Germline V gives CDR1 SGDLS, CDR2 YYNGEE. There are 13 residues in the CDR3. CDR3 nucleotide sequence: TGTGCCAGCAGCGCGCAGGGGCCAGATACGCAGTATTTT. This sequence encodes CASSAQGPDTQYF.

About this clone itself: This sequence may be a read error, since a much larger clone differs from it by one base. V and J are TRBV2 and TRBJ1-2; D might be TRBD1 (5 bases). The CDR3 runs 15 residues. The germline CDR1 and CDR2 sequences are SNHLY and FYNNEI. Deletions cut 5 bases from V and 5 bases from J, with 18 bases between. The CDR3 region has the DNA TGTGCCAGCAGTTTCGACGCCGGGGCAGTGTATGGCTACACCTTC. Its translation: CASSFDAGAVYGYTF.

V is TRBV6-1 and J is TRBJ2-3; 10 nucleotides align to TRBD1. Unmatched junction bases numbered 3, after V lost 5 bases and J lost 1 base. CDR3 length: 15 amino acids. Germline V gene lookup returns CDR1 MNHNS and CDR2 SASEGT. The CDR3 DNA sequence: TGTGCCAGCAGTAGACAGGGGGCGCGCACAGATACGCAGTATTTT. This codes for CASSRQGARTDTQYF.

For the CDR3, the DNA is TGCAGCGTTGAAGATCTGTCTAGCGGGAACACCGGGGAGCTGTTTTTT. It codes for CSVEDLSSGNTGELFF. The rearrangement links TRBV29-1 to TRBJ2-2, with 7 nucleotides matching TRBD2. CDR3 length: 16 residues. Losses at the gene ends were 0 bases for V and 1 base for J; bases not matched to a gene: 5. Germline assignment: CDR1 SQVTM and CDR2 ANQGSEA.

This chain joins TRBV6-5 and TRBJ1-2, with D perhaps matching TRBD1 (5 bases). V was trimmed by 3 bases and J by 6 bases, leaving 14 bases between them. CDR1 and CDR2 from the germline V gene are MNHEY and SVGAGI. The CDR3 runs to 14 residues. CDR3 amino acids: CASSYFGQLDGYTF. The CDR3, as DNA: TGTGCCAGCAGTTATTTTGGACAATTAGATGGCTACACCTTC.

The V gene is TRBV19, the J gene TRBJ1-3; the D is unclear. In germline, CDR1 is LNHDA, CDR2 SQIVND (reference sequence). The CDR3 is 14 residues long. V was clipped by 5 bases and J by 3 bases, with 11 bases between them. The CDR3 nucleotides are TGTGCCAGTAGTTCACGAATCGGTGGAAACACCATATATTTT. This translates into CASSSRIGGNTIYF.

The rearrangement links TRBV28 to TRBJ1-5, with 9 bases fitting TRBD1. Germline V gene lookup returns CDR1 MDHEN and CDR2 SYDVKM. The CDR3 contains 18 residues. The junction had 17 bases not matched to a gene; V was cut back by 5 bases and J by 6 bases. CDR3 in amino acids: CASSQGRGQGPTRQPQHF. The CDR3 DNA reads TGTGCCAGCAGTCAAGGGAGGGGACAGGGTCCCACGCGTCAGCCCCAGCATTTT. The whole variable domain, remainder taken from reference TRBV28 and TRBJ1-5, is DVKVTQSSRYLVKRTGEKVFLECVQDMDHENMFWYRQDPGLGLRLIYFSYDVKMKEKGDIPEGYSVSREKKERFSLILESASTNQTSMYLCASSQGRGQGPTRQPQHFGDGTRLSIL.

The rearrangement uses TRBV28 and TRBJ1-4; D is undetermined. The CDR3 is made up of 16 amino acids. Looked up from germline, CDR1 is MDHEN and CDR2 is SYDVKM. Trimming removed 3 bases at V and 5 bases at J, with 16 bases between. As DNA, the CDR3 is TGTGCCAGCAGTTTGTTAGGCGCGATCAAGAATGAAAAACTGTTTTTT. Its protein is CASSLLGAIKNEKLFF.